This TCR beta chain was identified during a study of identical twins' blood T cells. General study results and limits: Twins shared more top CDR3 clonotypes than unrelated donors did.

The V segment lost 1 base and the J segment 5 bases; nucleotides outside the gene matches: 3. CDR1 is MNHNY, CDR2 SVGAGI, per germline (reference sequence). This CDR3 is 16 amino acids long. This clonotype occurred many times. What it recognizes is unknown. A previously described protocol, modified, built RNA-based TCR cDNA libraries. TCRdb called the 5' RACE reads again in MiXCR, with one record for every CDR3 protein. The sample yields roughly 380,000 distinct CDR3 sequences, about 28% seen once. The sample consisted of PBMCs. The rearrangement uses TRBV6-6 and TRBJ1-5; the match to TRBD1 covers 12 bases. This clonotype was sampled from a woman aged 18 to 55 in good health. CDR3 residues: CASSYYGTGGDQPQHF. CDR3 coding DNA: TGTGCCAGCAGTTACTATGGGACAGGGGGCGATCAGCCCCAGCATTTT.